The source of this T cell receptor beta chain is a study of beta chain features in type 1 diabetes. Study conclusions and caveats: Cells with high TCR expression could be over-represented when cDNA is sequenced.

Concerning this clone itself: Its target is not known.

The isolated RNA, all of it, was reverse transcribed, so expressed TCRB transcripts were what got sequenced. The protocol was immunoSEQ multiplex PCR, while the TCRdb copy is restricted to in-frame clones and leaves out a portion. The sample yields approximately 150,000 clones, 9.7% seen once. Stem cell-like memory, regulatory, central memory and naive CD4+ cells were sorted via CD45RO/CCR7/CD25/CD127/CD95/CD27. This CDR3 has 14 amino acids. After removal of 4 bases from V and 6 bases from J, the junction contained 7 bases not matched to a gene. Germline assignment: CDR1 SGHRS and CDR2 YFSETQ. The sequenced sample consisted of central memory CD4+ T cells from blood. The chain recombines TRBV5-1 with TRBJ1-5, with 7 bases fitting TRBD1. The receptor was derived from a woman aged 40 to 49 in good health. CDR3 sequence: CASSAAGGSQPQHF. The CDR3 coding sequence is TGCGCCAGCAGCGCCGCAGGGGGAAGTCAGCCCCAGCATTTT.